This entry describes one T cell receptor (beta chain). CDR1 and CDR2 (germline): MGHRA, YSYEKL. The CDR3 covers 15 residues. J lost 7 bases, V lost 4 bases, and 4 bases had no gene match. Assay: immunoSEQ multiplex PCR; the TCRdb copy retains only in-frame clones and omits some. The repertoire has hundreds of thousands of clones, around 87% of them found once; the top ten carry about 0.01%. The record originates from a study of shared T cell receptors in the human thymus. In addition, the sample was reused for a study of human thymus T cells. That report adds: Thymic samples were excised during corrective heart operations. Related work showed strongly overlapping thymic repertoires across unrelated individuals.

The specimen sequenced was thymocytes. The sequence was obtained from a boy under two years old with a congenital heart defect. The genes are TRBV4-1 and TRBJ2-1, with 13 bases aligning to TRBD2. Here the CDR3 DNA reads TGCGCCAGCAGCCGTACTAGCGGGAGGGATAATGAGCAGTTCTTC. Translating gives CASSRTSGRDNEQFF.